What follows are 10 T cell receptor beta chains derived from one specimen sequenced in a study of blood T cells in healthy people across ages. Together with a sample-barcoded 5' primer, a J-beta primer mix was included in a second PCR lasting roughly 6 to 12 cycles. TCRdb reprocessed the 5' RACE reads with MiXCR, giving one entry per CDR3 protein. The sample records some 760,000 distinct CDR3 sequences, more than 20% being singletons. The same data also contributed to another study, on T cells of mothers and their children.

The sample consisted of blood. The receptors here all came from a boy aged 10-17 years in good health.

The chain is built from TRBV20-1 and TRBJ2-4; 9 nucleotides match TRBD2. CDR1 is DFQATT, CDR2 SNEGSKA, per germline (reference sequence). This CDR3 has 15 amino acids. Germline trimming cut 2 bases from V and 0 bases from J; bases unmatched to any gene: 2. CDR3 nucleotide sequence: TGCAGTGCTAGACTAGCGGGACTAGCCAAAAACATTCAGTACTTC. Amino acid sequence: CSARLAGLAKNIQYF.

This clonotype was seen only a few times. The rearrangement links TRBV29-1 to TRBJ2-5; unclear D gene. The CDR3 has 11 amino acids. Germline V gives CDR1 SQVTM, CDR2 ANQGSEA. V dropped 5 bases and J dropped 4 bases, with 8 bases sitting between them. The CDR3: CSVIPRETQYF. In DNA, the CDR3 is TGCAGCGTTATACCGCGAGAGACCCAGTACTTC.

The chain uses TRBV5-1 and TRBJ2-7, with D possibly being TRBD1 or TRBD2 (5 bases each). Germline-derived CDR1 and CDR2 are SGHRS and YFSETQ. V lost 4 bases and J lost 2, with 16 bases in between. This CDR3 contains 15 residues. CDR3 loop: CASSLTGTPPYEQYF. The DNA of the CDR3 is TGCGCCAGCAGCCTGACCGGGACGCCTCCCTACGAGCAGTACTTC. Variable domain in full (rest from reference TRBV5-1 and TRBJ2-7): KAGVTQTPRYLIKTRGQQVTLSCSPISGHRSVSWYQQTPGQGLQFLFEYFSETQRNKGNFPGRFSGRQFSNSRSEMNVSTLELGDSALYLCASSLTGTPPYEQYFGPGTRLTVT.

The chain recombines TRBV6-2 or TRBV6-3 with TRBJ1-4, with no clear D. CDR3 length: 15 amino acids. Germline V gene sequence: CDR1 MNHEY, CDR2 SVGEGT. The V gene lost 8 bases and the J gene lost 6 bases, with 19 bases spanning the gap. The CDR3 DNA sequence: TGTGCCAGCCACACCGGCGGACGTAGGCATGAAAAACTGTTTTTT. Protein product: CASHTGGRRHEKLFF.

In DNA form, the CDR3 reads TGCGCCAGCAGCAGACGGACGCGGGAGAATGAGCAGTTCTTC. Protein product: CASSRRTRENEQFF. The genes are TRBV5-1 and TRBJ2-5; TRBD2 matches at 7 bases. Near its end, the DNA agrees better with TRBJ2-1, so the J call may be wrong. The CDR3 is 14 amino acids. Germline CDR1 SGHRS, CDR2 YFSETQ.

This chain links TRBV20-1 with TRBJ2-1, with D unresolved. CDR1 is DFQATT, CDR2 SNEGSKA, per germline (reference sequence). The V end was cut by 5 bases, the J end by 2 bases, with 19 bases between. CDR3 length: 16 amino acids. For the CDR3, the DNA is TGCAGTGCTTTAGCCTGGAGCACTAAAACCTACAATGAGCAGTTCTTC. It translates to CSALAWSTKTYNEQFF.

This clonotype was found a few times. J is TRBJ2-5 and V is TRBV25-1; tentatively, D is TRBD2 (5 bases). Germline CDR1 reads MGHDK; CDR2 reads SYGVNS. The CDR3 loop spans 12 amino acids. V dropped 3 bases and J dropped 5 bases, with 7 bases sitting between them. The CDR3 nucleotides read TGTGCCAGCAGTGAGGAGGTGGAGACCCAGTACTTC. Translation gives CASSEEVETQYF.

The genes are TRBV7-8 and TRBJ2-5; D gene ambiguous. The J call may be mistaken, given a closer DNA end match to TRBJ2-1. CDR3 length: 14 residues. Germline loops: CDR1 SGHVS, CDR2 FQNEAQ. The CDR3 sequence: CASRTVGVFREQFF. CDR3 coding DNA: TGTGCCAGCAGAACTGTCGGTGTCTTCCGAGAGCAGTTCTTC.

The gene calls are TRBV4-3 and TRBJ2-5, with 7 positions matching TRBD2. This CDR3 has 13 amino acids. Germline V lookup: CDR1 LGHNA, CDR2 YSLEER. J lost 11 bases, V lost 0 bases, and 6 bases had no gene match. CDR3 loop: CASSQDSGGAQYF. In DNA, the CDR3 is TGCGCCAGCAGCCAAGATTCGGGAGGCGCGCAGTACTTC.

This clonotype was counted between two and nine times. The chain has TRBV10-3 and TRBJ2-5; D is possibly TRBD1 (6 bases). The J call may be wrong; the DNA end is better matched by TRBJ2-1. The V gene's germline CDR1 is ENHRY and CDR2 SYGVKD. The CDR3 consists of 14 residues. The chain's CDR3 is CAISDPGHDNEQFF. In DNA form, the CDR3 reads TGTGCCATCAGTGACCCGGGACATGATAATGAGCAGTTCTTC.